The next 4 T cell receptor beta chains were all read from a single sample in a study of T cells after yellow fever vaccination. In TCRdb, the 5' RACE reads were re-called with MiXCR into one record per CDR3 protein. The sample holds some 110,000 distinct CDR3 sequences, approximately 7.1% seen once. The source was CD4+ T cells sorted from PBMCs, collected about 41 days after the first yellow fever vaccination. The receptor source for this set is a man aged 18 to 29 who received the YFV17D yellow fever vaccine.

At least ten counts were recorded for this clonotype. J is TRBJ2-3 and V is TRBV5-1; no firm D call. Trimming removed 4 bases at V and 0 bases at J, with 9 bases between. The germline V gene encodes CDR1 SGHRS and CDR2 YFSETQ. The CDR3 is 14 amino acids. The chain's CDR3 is CASSHTSSTDTQYF. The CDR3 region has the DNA TGCGCCAGCAGCCATACCTCTAGCACAGATACGCAGTATTTT.

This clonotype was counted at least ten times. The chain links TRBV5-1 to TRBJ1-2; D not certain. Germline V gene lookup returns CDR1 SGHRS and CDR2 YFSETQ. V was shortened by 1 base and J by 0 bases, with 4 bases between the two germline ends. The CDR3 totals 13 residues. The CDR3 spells CASSLSPNYGYTF. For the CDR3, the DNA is TGCGCCAGCAGCTTGAGTCCTAACTATGGCTACACCTTC.

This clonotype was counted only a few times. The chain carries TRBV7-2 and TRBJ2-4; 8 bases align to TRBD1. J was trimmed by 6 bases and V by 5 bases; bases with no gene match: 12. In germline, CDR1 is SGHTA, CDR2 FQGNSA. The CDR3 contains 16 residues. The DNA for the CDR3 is TGTGCCAGCAGCATGTATACCTCCGGGACAGGAAACATTCAGTACTTC. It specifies CASSMYTSGTGNIQYF.

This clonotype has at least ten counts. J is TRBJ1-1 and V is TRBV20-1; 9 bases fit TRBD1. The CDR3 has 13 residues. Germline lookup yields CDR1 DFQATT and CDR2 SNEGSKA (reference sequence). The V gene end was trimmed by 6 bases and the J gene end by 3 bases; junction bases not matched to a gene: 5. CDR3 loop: CSAIDRGDTEAFF. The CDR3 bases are TGCAGTGCCATCGACAGGGGGGACACTGAAGCTTTCTTT.